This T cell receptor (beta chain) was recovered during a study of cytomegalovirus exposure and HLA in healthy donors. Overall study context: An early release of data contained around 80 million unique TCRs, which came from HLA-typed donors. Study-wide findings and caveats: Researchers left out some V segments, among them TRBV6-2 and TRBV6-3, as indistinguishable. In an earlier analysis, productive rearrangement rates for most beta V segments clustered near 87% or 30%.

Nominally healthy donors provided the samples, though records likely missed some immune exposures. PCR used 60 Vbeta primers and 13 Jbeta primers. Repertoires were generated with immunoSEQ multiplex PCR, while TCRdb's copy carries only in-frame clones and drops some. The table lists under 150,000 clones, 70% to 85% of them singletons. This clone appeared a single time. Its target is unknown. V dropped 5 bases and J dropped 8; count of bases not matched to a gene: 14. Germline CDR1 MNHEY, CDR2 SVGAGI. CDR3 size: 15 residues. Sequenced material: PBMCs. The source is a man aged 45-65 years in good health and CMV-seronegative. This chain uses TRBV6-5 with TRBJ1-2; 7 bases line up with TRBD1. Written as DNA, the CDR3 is TGTGCCAGCAGTCTAGTCCCCACAGGGGAGAGAGGCTACACCTTC. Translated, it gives CASSLVPTGERGYTF.